This passage covers 18 T cell receptor beta chains from one sample sequenced in a study of T cell responses to AZD1222 COVID-19 vaccine. The repertoire was sequenced with immunoSEQ multiplex PCR; TCRdb's copy has only in-frame clones and lacks some. The repertoire holds tens of thousands of clones, with around 87% as singletons. The sequenced sample was peripheral blood, obtained 28 days after the second AZD1222 dose. The receptors originated from an adult who received the AZD1222 COVID-19 vaccine.

V is TRBV30 and J is TRBJ2-3, with unresolved D. Germline-derived CDR1 and CDR2 are GTSNPN and SVGIG (reference sequence). V lost 0 bases and J 5 bases, leaving 6 bases between the germline ends. This CDR3 is built from 12 residues. DNA of the CDR3: TGTGCCTGGAGTGTACAAGGAGATACGCAGTATTTT. Translated: CAWSVQGDTQYF.

J is TRBJ1-2 and V is TRBV27, with D perhaps TRBD1 (6 bases). CDR1 is MNHEY and CDR2 is SMNVEV in the germline V gene (reference sequence). V was shortened by 7 bases and J by 2 bases, with 8 bases between the two germline ends. CDR3 length equals 12 residues. The CDR3 region has the DNA TGTGCCAGCACCGGGACAAACTATGGCTACACCTTC. Amino acids: CASTGTNYGYTF.

The rearrangement joins TRBV5-1 to TRBJ1-6; TRBD1 agrees at 10 bases. The trim removed 3 bases at V and 10 bases at J, leaving 10 bases unmatched. The CDR3 is 16 residues long. Per germline, CDR1 SGHRS and CDR2 YFSETQ. Here the CDR3 DNA reads TGCGCCAGCAGCTCCCCGGGACAGGGGCTCGGGTCACCCCTCCACTTT. This translates into CASSSPGQGLGSPLHF.

The V and J genes are TRBV11-2 and TRBJ2-5; maybe TRBD1 (5 bases). CDR1 SGHAT and CDR2 FQNNGV come from the germline V gene. This CDR3 spans 13 amino acids. With 3 bases removed from V and 2 bases from J, the gap between germline ends came to 7 bases. DNA for the CDR3: TGTGCCAGCAGCTTGGGGCAGCAAGAGACCCAGTACTTC. This gives the protein CASSLGQQETQYF.

V is TRBV2 and J is TRBJ2-5, with 7 bases fitting TRBD1. Germline V lookup: CDR1 SNHLY, CDR2 FYNNEI. This CDR3 has 13 residues. The ends lost 6 bases at V and 3 bases at J; junction bases unmatched: 4. The CDR3 is CASRATGEETQYF. In DNA form, the CDR3 reads TGTGCCAGCAGAGCAACAGGGGAAGAGACCCAGTACTTC.

Of note for this clone: Other DNA sequences of this sample code for an identical CDR3. The gene calls are TRBV9 and TRBJ1-2; D uncertain. This CDR3 is 10 amino acids long. With 3 bases removed from V and 4 bases from J, the gap between germline ends came to 1 base. Germline lookup yields CDR1 SGDLS and CDR2 YYNGEE. CDR3 DNA: TGTGCCAGCAGCGGCTATGGCTACACCTTC. Its translation: CASSGYGYTF.

This clone was seen once. The chain has TRBV4-1 and TRBJ1-2, with D maybe TRBD1 (6 bases). The germline V gene has CDR1 MGHRA and CDR2 YSYEKL. The V end lost 1 base, the J end lost 3 bases, and 12 bases lay between the germline ends. The CDR3 length is 15 residues. The CDR3 spells CASSQGQGQYYGYTF. Here the CDR3 DNA reads TGCGCCAGCAGCCAAGGGCAAGGACAGTACTATGGCTACACCTTC.

As for this clone: At one end the junction does not follow the germline gene, possibly because of a read error. V usage is TRBV30 and J usage is TRBJ2-7; 10 bases agree with TRBD2. The CDR3 covers 12 residues. The germline V gene encodes CDR1 GTSNPN and CDR2 SVGIG (reference sequence). Written as DNA, the CDR3 is TGTGCCTGGAGTGTAGCGGGGGGGCACGAGTTCTTC. As protein: CAWSVAGGHEFF.

This chain uses TRBV6-5 with TRBJ2-2; TRBD1 might be the D (7 bases). Germline CDR1 reads MNHEY; CDR2 reads SVGAGI. CDR3 size: 14 residues. The V end lost 6 bases, the J end lost 4 bases, and 12 bases lay between the germline ends. The CDR3 region is CASSRQGGTGELFF. CDR3 DNA sequence: TGTGCCAGCAGCAGACAGGGAGGCACCGGGGAGCTGTTTTTT.

The rearrangement links TRBV20-1 to TRBJ1-3; D gene ambiguous. The germline gives CDR1 DFQATT, CDR2 SNEGSKA (reference sequence). The ends were cut back, 3 bases at V and 2 bases at J, with 2 bases in the middle. The CDR3 length is 11 residues. The DNA for the CDR3 is TGCAGTGCTAGGGCTGGAAACACCATATATTTT. It encodes CSARAGNTIYF.

This clone was counted a single time. The CDR3: CASKGRISGNTIYF. The CDR3 DNA reads as TGTGCCAGCAAGGGCCGGATCTCTGGAAACACCATATATTTT. J is TRBJ1-3 and V is TRBV2; D gene uncertain. Deletions cut 7 bases from V and 0 bases from J, with 10 bases between. This CDR3 is 14 amino acids long. The germline V gene encodes CDR1 SNHLY and CDR2 FYNNEI.

This clone was recorded a few times. This sequence joins TRBV30 and TRBJ1-1; no clear D. Germline CDR1 is GTSNPN and CDR2 is SVGIG (reference sequence). V was trimmed by 4 bases and J by 6 bases, leaving 15 bases between them. This CDR3 has 13 residues. The CDR3 region has the DNA TGTGCCTGGAATTTGGGGTGGGAATCTGAAGCTTTCTTT. It encodes CAWNLGWESEAFF.

V gene TRBV4-1 combines with J gene TRBJ2-7, with TRBD1 identical over 9 bases. The CDR3 is 16 amino acids. Germline V gene data show CDR1 as MGHRA and CDR2 as YSYEKL. The ends lost 0 bases at V and 7 bases at J; junction bases unmatched: 10. Here the CDR3 DNA reads TGCGCCAGCAGCCAAGAGGGACAGGGCCCGCTGGGGGAGCAGTACTTC. Translated, it gives CASSQEGQGPLGEQYF.

The chain has TRBV9 and TRBJ2-3; 12 bases fit TRBD2. The J segment lost 2 bases and the V segment lost 0 bases, leaving 7 bases of the junction unmatched. The CDR3 has 18 residues. CDR1 and CDR2 from the germline V gene are SGDLS and YYNGEE. CDR3 coding DNA: TGTGCCAGCAGCGTAGGGGCTAGCGGGGGGGCCAACACAGATACGCAGTATTTT. This sequence encodes CASSVGASGGANTDTQYF.

The rearrangement joins TRBV30 to TRBJ1-2; D remains ambiguous. Germline CDR1 reads GTSNPN; CDR2 reads SVGIG (reference sequence). The CDR3 contains 13 residues. Trimming left V 1 base short and J 3 bases short, with 9 bases between. The CDR3 reads CAWSASSDYGYTF. CDR3 sequence (DNA): TGTGCCTGGAGTGCCTCGTCCGACTATGGCTACACCTTC.

This clone has a single count. V usage is TRBV19 and J usage is TRBJ1-1; TRBD1 aligns across 9 bases. V trimming: 9 bases; J trimming: 5 bases; junction bases outside the gene matches: 1. This CDR3 spans 11 amino acids. Germline V CDR1 and CDR2: LNHDA, SQIVND (reference sequence). CDR3 residues: CASGQGTEAFF. CDR3 DNA: TGTGCCAGCGGACAGGGGACTGAAGCTTTCTTT. Using reference TRBV19 and TRBJ1-1 for the parts outside the CDR3, the full variable domain is DGGITQSPKYLFRKEGQNVTLSCEQNLNHDAMYWYRQDPGQGLRLIYYSQIVNDFQKGDIAEGYSVSREKKESFPLTVTSAQKNPTAFYLCASGQGTEAFFGQGTRLTVV.

This sequence joins TRBV7-9 and TRBJ1-2; possible D gene TRBD1, 6 bases. The germline CDR1 and CDR2 sequences are SEHNR and FQNEAQ (reference sequence). V was clipped by 5 bases and J by 2 bases, with 15 bases between them. This CDR3 spans 15 amino acids. Here the CDR3 reads CASSLKQGPNYGYTF. The CDR3 DNA follows: TGTGCCAGCAGCCTAAAACAGGGTCCCAACTATGGCTACACCTTC.

The gene calls are TRBV4-2 and TRBJ2-5, with no clear D. The CDR3 loop spans 14 amino acids. CDR1 is LGHNA and CDR2 is YNFKEQ in the germline V gene. Trimming took off 2 bases at V and 6 bases at J, with 13 bases between the two ends. This CDR3 reads CASSQKTESKTQYF. CDR3 nucleotides: TGTGCCAGCAGCCAAAAGACTGAGTCGAAGACCCAGTACTTC.